The rows below give T cell receptor beta chains drawn from one sample of a study of cytomegalovirus exposure and HLA in healthy donors. TCRdb keeps only in-frame clones here, not all; method: immunoSEQ multiplex PCR. The sample includes hundreds of thousands of clones, 70% to 90% of them seen just once. The sequencing input was PBMCs. The source of these receptors is a girl aged 2-15 years in good health and CMV-seronegative. The CDR3 runs from the conserved cysteine through the conserved F or W. The D gene is left open where the match is weak. The size entry is marked missing in some rows and otherwise reads once, few, many or a size class.

D gene,V gene,clone size,J gene,CDR3 DNA,CDR3 protein
NA,TRBV6-4,NA,TRBJ2-3,TGTGCCAGCAGTGACCCAGGGGATACAGATACGCAGTATTTT,CASSDPGDTDTQYF
TRBD2,TRBV4-1,NA,TRBJ2-3,TGCGCCAGCAGCCAAGAACCCCTAGCGGTCTCAGATACGCAGTATTTT,CASSQEPLAVSDTQYF
TRBD2,TRBV6-5,NA,TRBJ2-5,TGTGCCACCGTAGCTATCGGGGGGAAAGAGACCCAGTACTTC,CATVAIGGKETQYF
TRBD2,TRBV5-1,once,TRBJ2-1,TGCGCCAGCAGCTGGGGACTAGCGGGAGATGATGAGCAGTTCTTC,CASSWGLAGDDEQFF
NA,TRBV27,NA,TRBJ1-5,TGTGCCAGCAGTTTGACAGGAAGGGGACAGCCCCAGCATTTT,CASSLTGRGQPQHF
NA,TRBV5-6,few,TRBJ1-6,TGTGCCAGCAGCTCTGGCTCTCCTAATTCACCCCTCCACTTT,CASSSGSPNSPLHF
TRBD1,TRBV6-6,NA,TRBJ1-2,TGTGCCAGCAGGCGCGGACAGGCCGTTACTAACTATGGCTACACCTTC,CASRRGQAVTNYGYTF
TRBD2,TRBV13,few,TRBJ2-3,TGTGCCAGCAGTTCCTACCGCGGGAGAGGGGGCACAGATACGCAGTATTTT,CASSSYRGRGGTDTQYF
TRBD2,TRBV5-6,NA,TRBJ2-2,TGTGCCAGCAGCTTGGCGGGGGGAGGGCCCGGGGAGCTGTTTTTT,CASSLAGGGPGELFF
NA,TRBV6-1,NA,TRBJ1-2,TGTGCCAGCAGTGAACAATTGCGGGGGCTCAACTATGGCTACACCTTC,CASSEQLRGLNYGYTF
TRBD2,TRBV7-6,NA,TRBJ2-2,TGTGCCAGCAGCTTAGCGCTCGGACTAGCGGGGAACACCGGGGAGCTGTTTTTT,CASSLALGLAGNTGELFF
TRBD2,TRBV11-2,NA,TRBJ2-1,TGTGCCAGCAGCTTAGATAGAGGCGCTAGCGGGGGCTACAATGAGCAGTTCTTC,CASSLDRGASGGYNEQFF
NA,TRBV19,NA,TRBJ1-5,TGTGCCAGTACCCTGGGGCATCAGCCCCAGCATTTT,CASTLGHQPQHF
NA,TRBV10-3,NA,TRBJ2-1,TGTGCCATCAGTTCACAGGGTAGGTCCTACAATGAGCAGTTCTTC,CAISSQGRSYNEQFF
TRBD1,TRBV11-2,NA,TRBJ2-3,TGTGCCAGCAGCTCGGACAGGAGTCCCACAGATACGCAGTATTTT,CASSSDRSPTDTQYF
NA,TRBV10-3,NA,TRBJ1-2,TGTGCCATCAGTGGGGGCGATGGCTACACCTTC,CAISGGDGYTF
TRBD1,TRBV5-6,NA,TRBJ2-7,TGTGCCAGCAGCCACCGGAGGACAGGGTATTCGTCGGCCTACGAGCAGTACTTC,CASSHRRTGYSSAYEQYF